This is a list of T cell receptor beta chains from one sample in a study of T cells in Graves' hyperthyroidism and ophthalmopathy. TCRdb ran MiXCR on the multiplex PCR reads and lists one entry per CDR3 protein. The data hold hundreds of thousands of distinct CDR3 sequences, with roughly 20% observed a single time. Input material: blood. These receptors were taken from a man aged 30 to 45 with Graves' ophthalmopathy. Each CDR3 is given with its conserved first and last residue. A D gene is named only where the DNA matches it firmly. The size of a clone is reported for some rows only, either as once, few or many, or as a class for expanded clones.

>TRBJ2-7|few|TRBV6-6|-
TGTGCCAGCAGTTACGTCCAGGGAGCATCCTACGAGCAGTACTTC
CASSYVQGASYEQYF
>TRBJ2-3|-|TRBV5-1|TRBD1
TGTGCCAGCAGCTTGGGGACAGAAGATACGCAGTATTTT
CASSLGTEDTQYF
>TRBJ2-6|-|TRBV10-1|TRBD1
TGCGCCAGCAGGCCCGGGACAGAATCTGGGGCCAACGTCCTGACTTTC
CASRPGTESGANVLTF
>TRBJ1-1|many|TRBV18|-
TGTGCCAGCTCACCATCGGGACCCGAAGCTTTCTTT
CASSPSGPEAFF
>TRBJ2-7|-|TRBV6-1|TRBD1
TGTGCCAGTGAACCCGGGACAGGGGGAACCTACGAGCAGTACTTC
CASEPGTGGTYEQYF
>TRBJ2-7|few|TRBV6-6|-
TGTGCCAGCAGTTACGGGAGCGACGAGCAGTACTTC
CASSYGSDEQYF
>TRBJ1-3|-|TRBV13|-
TGTGCCAGCAAAAAGGAAGGGTCTGGAAACACCATATATTTT
CASKKEGSGNTIYF
>TRBJ2-2|-|TRBV7-9|-
TGTGCCAGCAGCTTTCCACTCAGGACAGCTTCGAACACCGGGGAGCTGTTTTTT
CASSFPLRTASNTGELFF
>TRBJ1-1|many|TRBV6-1|TRBD1
TGTGCCAGCAGTTCAAGAGACCGGACAGGGTTCCGCACTGAAGCTTTCTTT
CASSSRDRTGFRTEAFF
>TRBJ2-1|many|TRBV12-3/TRBV12-4|-
TGTGCCAGCAGCTTAAACAATGAGCAGTTCTTC
CASSLNNEQFF
>TRBJ2-2|many|TRBV27|TRBD1
TGTGCCAGCAGTTTTGGGGCAGGGGGCAGTGGGGAGCTGTTTTTT
CASSFGAGGSGELFF
>TRBJ2-3|-|TRBV11-3|-
TGTGCCAGCAGCTCAGGGACCCCAGGCGCAGATACGCAGTATTTT
CASSSGTPGADTQYF
>TRBJ2-1|-|TRBV10-2|TRBD2
TGCGCCAGCAGTGAGCCGGGACTAGCCCTCAATGAGCAGTTCTTC
CASSEPGLALNEQFF
>TRBJ2-5|many|TRBV28|TRBD1
TGTGCCAGCAGTTTATGGGGGACAGGGGAAGAGACCCAGTACTTC
CASSLWGTGEETQYF
>TRBJ2-3|few|TRBV4-2|-
TGTGCCAGCAGCCAAGACCCGACCCGGGGCAGGGGGGTCGCAGATACGCAGTATTTT
CASSQDPTRGRGVADTQYF
>TRBJ2-7|many|TRBV6-1|TRBD1
TGTGCCAGCAGCAGTACAGGGGGGACGGACGAGCAGTACTTC
CASSSTGGTDEQYF